Below, one T cell receptor (beta chain) is given with its context. Its antigen is not known. This entry belongs to a study of Ad26.COV2.S vaccination and SARS-CoV-2 variants. Study background: A participant enrolled in the COV1001 Ad26.COV2.S trial arm provided the sample. Study-wide findings and caveats: From the TCR breadth and depth analyses, total T cell responses may have been underestimated.

The treatment is: over 15 received Ad26.COV2.S at low or high dose, single or two shots; 5 received placebo; per-sample allocation not given. Day 63 after the first vaccine or placebo injection was the time point for sampling. Vaccination used an Ad26 vector expressing Wuhan-strain SARS-CoV-2 spike. Only in-frame clones appear in the TCRdb table, and some are missing; sequencing was by immunoSEQ multiplex PCR. The data contain some 640,000 clones, more than 70% of them singletons. CDR3 length equals 19 residues. Germline CDR1 and CDR2: MNHEY and SMNVEV (reference sequence). V was clipped by 3 bases and J by 5 bases; unmatched bases: 21.

Sequenced here: peripheral blood, sampled in a trial of Ad26.COV2.S vaccine versus placebo. The chain links TRBV27 to TRBJ2-5; 7 bases align to TRBD2. The sequence derives from a person between 18 and 65 years old who received the Ad26.COV2.S COVID-19 vaccine or a placebo. As DNA, the CDR3 is TGTGCCAGCAGTTTTCCCCCCAAGGTGGGAGGGCCGCTCTGTGAGACCCAGTACTTC. Protein sequence: CASSFPPKVGGPLCETQYF.